The clone carrying this T cell receptor beta chain has a handful of counts. Its antigen is unidentified. TCRdb independently ran MiXCR on the reads; one entry per CDR3 protein. This table holds under 150,000 distinct CDR3 sequences, 20% to 30% found once. The CDR3 has 18 residues. Trimming took 0 bases from V and 0 from J, leaving 15 bases between them. Germline values: CDR1 SGHNT, CDR2 YENEEA. The data are from a study of T cell repertoires in cytomegalovirus infection. About the research overall: TCR beta signatures that were public indicated CMV infection and matching HLA type.

The sequenced sample consisted of PBMCs, sequenced either directly or after in vitro stimulation (not recorded which). The chain combines TRBV11-3 with TRBJ2-1, with D tentatively TRBD2 (6 bases). This TCR derives from a human donor in good health (CMV status not recorded). Some clones in this sample may be carry-over from other donors' samples. The chain's CDR3 is CASSLDHGGSSSYNEQFF. The CDR3 nucleotides are TGTGCCAGCAGCTTAGACCATGGGGGGAGTAGCTCCTACAATGAGCAGTTCTTC.